This is a list of T cell receptor beta chains from one sample in a study of breast tumors, draining lymph nodes, adjacent tissues. TCRdb reprocessed the multiplex PCR reads via MiXCR and lists one record per CDR3 protein. The repertoire holds 150,000 to 200,000 distinct CDR3 sequences, with 30% to 35% as singletons. Sequencing input: axillary lymph node tissue. Source of these receptors: a female donor with breast cancer. Some clones in this sample may be carry-over from other donors' samples. CDR3s include the opening cysteine and the closing phenylalanine or tryptophan. The order of the fields is clone size, J gene, V gene, D gene, CDR3 DNA, CDR3 protein. D genes are given only for firm matches. Size is stated for part of the rows, as once, few or many counts, or as a class when the clone is expanded.

once,TRBJ2-3,TRBV5-4,NA,TGTGCCAGCAGCTTGGGGTACAGTGAGCAGTATTTT,CASSLGYSEQYF
NA,TRBJ1-1,TRBV6-5,TRBD1,TGTGCCAGCAGTCCCCTATTGGGGGACAGGAACACTGAAGCTTTCTTT,CASSPLLGDRNTEAFF
many,TRBJ2-2,TRBV20-1,NA,TGCAGTGCTAGAGAAACGGGGAACACCGGGGAGCTGTTTTTT,CSARETGNTGELFF
many,TRBJ2-2,TRBV13,TRBD2,TGTGCCAGCAGCAGACTTGCGGGGGGGCTCACCGGGGAGCTGTTTTTT,CASSRLAGGLTGELFF
NA,TRBJ1-2,TRBV9,NA,TGTGCCAGCAGCGTAGTTCCGGGGGCGCGCCGCTATGGCTACACCTTC,CASSVVPGARRYGYTF
NA,TRBJ1-6,TRBV7-7,NA,TGTGCTAGTGAGGGACACCAGAATTCACCCCTCCACTTT,CASEGHQNSPLHF
few,TRBJ2-7,TRBV27,TRBD2,TGTGCCAGCAGGGACATAGCGGGAGGGCCGGGAGAGCAGTACTTC,CASRDIAGGPGEQYF
NA,TRBJ1-1,TRBV28,TRBD1,TGTGCCAGCAGTTTAGGGGACACAGGGGGCGGTTACACTGAAGCTTTCTTT,CASSLGDTGGGYTEAFF
many,TRBJ2-5,TRBV29-1,NA,TGCAGCGCAGCCGGGACAGCGGGGGAGACCCAGTACTTC,CSAAGTAGETQYF
many,TRBJ1-2,TRBV20-1,NA,TGCAGTGCTAGAGATCGAGTCAGTCGCGAAACCTCAAGCGGAGGCTACACCTTC,CSARDRVSRETSSGGYTF
many,TRBJ1-5,TRBV20-1,NA,TGCAGTGCTAGAGAACTAGGGTATAGCAATCAGCCCCAGCATTTT,CSARELGYSNQPQHF
many,TRBJ2-5,TRBV13,TRBD1,TGTGCCAGCAGCCCCAGGGGGACAACAGAAGAGACCCAGTACTTC,CASSPRGTTEETQYF
many,TRBJ2-5,TRBV20-1,TRBD2,TGCAGTGCTAGAGGGACGGGGGGGACGGGGGAGACCCAGTACTTC,CSARGTGGTGETQYF
NA,TRBJ2-1,TRBV10-3,TRBD2,TGTGCCATCAGTGATTCTCGACTAGCGGGGGGGCCCTCGTACAATGAGCAGTTCTTC,CAISDSRLAGGPSYNEQFF
NA,TRBJ1-3,TRBV19,NA,TGTGCCAGTAGTCCAAGGGGCCTGAACACCATATATTTT,CASSPRGLNTIYF
many,TRBJ2-1,TRBV7-8,NA,TGTGCCAGCAGCGTACACCCCGCGGGGGCAGACAATGAGCAGTTCTTC,CASSVHPAGADNEQFF
many,TRBJ2-3,TRBV20-1,NA,TGCAGTGCTAGAAACCCGGGGCAAAGCACAGATACGCAGTATTTT,CSARNPGQSTDTQYF
NA,TRBJ1-5,TRBV7-9,TRBD1,TGTGCCAGCAGCTCGGACAGGGGCCCCAGTCAGCCCCAGCATTTT,CASSSDRGPSQPQHF
many,TRBJ1-5,TRBV20-1,NA,TGCAGTGCCAGGTCACCAAATCAGCCCCAGCATTTT,CSARSPNQPQHF
NA,TRBJ2-5,TRBV7-7,TRBD1,TGTGCTAGCAGCGCCGGACAGGGGACCGAGACCCAGTACTTC,CASSAGQGTETQYF
many,TRBJ1-5,TRBV2,TRBD1,TGTGCCAGCACCCGGACAGGGGGCCAGCCCCAGCATTTT,CASTRTGGQPQHF
many,TRBJ2-7,TRBV9,TRBD2,TGTGCCAGCAGCGTTAGCGGGAGGAGCTACGAGCAGTACTTC,CASSVSGRSYEQYF
few,TRBJ1-1,TRBV12-3/TRBV12-4,NA,TGTGCCAGCAGTTTTGGACCAGAGATGACGGCTTTCTTT,CASSFGPEMTAFF
many,TRBJ2-6,TRBV6-5,NA,TGTGCCAGCAGGCCGGGGTCCGGGGCCAACGTCCTGACTTTC,CASRPGSGANVLTF
many,TRBJ1-2,TRBV20-1,NA,TGCAGTGCTCCAATCCCGGGTCAATCATGGGGCTACACCTTC,CSAPIPGQSWGYTF
few,TRBJ2-5,TRBV5-1,NA,TGCGCCAGCAGCTTGGCCCTGACTACAGACACCCAGTACTTC,CASSLALTTDTQYF
many,TRBJ1-3,TRBV11-3,NA,TGTGCCAGCAGCATGGGAGGGGCAAACACCATATATTTT,CASSMGGANTIYF
NA,TRBJ1-2,TRBV5-1,NA,TGCGCCAGCAGCGCAGCCGTGGGTAACTATGACTACGCCTTC,CASSAAVGNYDYAF
NA,TRBJ2-7,TRBV20-1,TRBD1,TGCAGTGCCAGACAGGGGATCGCCTACGAGCAGTACTTC,CSARQGIAYEQYF